The 8 T cell receptor beta chains below come from one sample, sequenced in a study of cytomegalovirus exposure and HLA in healthy donors. Amplification used 60 Vbeta primers and 13 Jbeta primers. Profiled with immunoSEQ multiplex PCR; TCRdb holds only in-frame clones, not every one. This table has tens of thousands of clones, roughly 73% appearing once. Input material: PBMCs. The receptor set was obtained from a middle-aged woman in good health and CMV-seropositive.

The chain couples TRBV11-2 to TRBJ1-2; tentative D call: TRBD1 (6 bases). With 5 bases removed from V and 7 bases from J, the gap between germline ends came to 14 bases. The germline gives CDR1 SGHAT, CDR2 FQNNGV. The CDR3 length is 13 residues. For the CDR3, the DNA is TGTGCCAGCAGCAAGACGGGGGGCGCTGGCTACACCTTC. Encoded protein: CASSKTGGAGYTF.

There are a few counts of this clone. In nucleotides, the CDR3 is TGTGCCAGCAGTTACTCAGGTCGGGGATTGCGGTATGGCTACACCTTC. Its translation: CASSYSGRGLRYGYTF. The gene calls are TRBV6-6 and TRBJ1-2; no firm D call. This CDR3 has 16 residues. Trimming pared 0 bases from V and 5 bases from J, leaving 16 bases between. The V gene's germline CDR1 is MNHNY and CDR2 SVGAGI (reference sequence).

This sequence joins TRBV19 and TRBJ2-7; tentative D call: TRBD1 (6 bases). Trimming stripped 3 bases from V and 3 bases from J, with 18 bases between. This CDR3 has 16 amino acids. Germline CDR1 is LNHDA and CDR2 is SQIVND (reference sequence). As DNA, the CDR3 is TGTGCCAGTAGTATGGGACACGGTTCCCCCATCTACGAGCAGTACTTC. Encoded protein: CASSMGHGSPIYEQYF.

The chain combines TRBV5-1 with TRBJ2-3; D might be TRBD1 (6 bases). The germline V gene has CDR1 SGHRS and CDR2 YFSETQ. The CDR3 loop spans 13 amino acids. Trimming pared 0 bases from V and 4 bases from J, leaving 6 bases between. The CDR3 sequence is CASSLAGADTQYF. The CDR3 DNA reads TGCGCCAGCAGCTTGGCAGGGGCAGATACGCAGTATTTT.

The V gene is TRBV5-1, the J gene TRBJ1-5; TRBD1 matches 9 bases. Germline CDR1 is SGHRS and CDR2 is YFSETQ. V dropped 0 bases and J dropped 0; count of bases not matched to a gene: 7. There are 18 residues in the CDR3. CDR3 protein: CASSLVPTGGISNQPQHF. Here the CDR3 DNA reads TGCGCCAGCAGCTTGGTCCCGACAGGGGGTATTAGCAATCAGCCCCAGCATTTT.

V gene TRBV18 combines with J gene TRBJ2-1; 8 bases match TRBD1. This CDR3 is 14 amino acids long. V trimming: 2 bases; J trimming: 5 bases; junction bases outside the gene matches: 2. Germline V gene data show CDR1 as KGHSH and CDR2 as LQKENI. The CDR3 loop reads CASSPGQGNNEQFF. The CDR3 DNA reads TGTGCCAGCTCACCAGGACAGGGAAACAATGAGCAGTTCTTC.

The V gene is TRBV9, the J gene TRBJ2-3; D ambiguous. V was clipped by 3 bases and J by 2 bases, with 7 bases between them. Germline values: CDR1 SGDLS, CDR2 YYNGEE. The CDR3 covers 13 residues. The CDR3 here is CASSGDHTDTQYF. The CDR3, as DNA: TGTGCCAGCAGCGGCGATCACACAGATACGCAGTATTTT.

This clone was observed a single time. The J gene is TRBJ1-1, the V gene TRBV5-4; 10 positions agree with TRBD1. This CDR3 is 18 amino acids long. After removal of 4 bases from V and 0 bases from J, the junction contained 12 bases not matched to a gene. Germline V gene lookup returns CDR1 SGHNT and CDR2 YYREEE (reference sequence). The CDR3 DNA reads as TGTGCCAGCAGCCCGGTGACAGGGGGCGCCGGGATGAACACTGAAGCTTTCTTT. Its translation is CASSPVTGGAGMNTEAFF.